This T cell receptor beta chain emerged from a study of control samples from healthy donors and cancer patients. Data came from immunoSEQ multiplex PCR; TCRdb stores just in-frame clones and leaves some out. The table has about 120,000 clones, 90% seen once. This clone appeared a few times. There are 11 residues in the CDR3. Germline CDR1 SNHLY, CDR2 FYNNEI. The ends were cut back, 3 bases at V and 10 bases at J, with 9 bases in the middle. This clonotype originated in a man between 35 and 55 years old in good health. The gene calls are TRBV2 and TRBJ1-1; D remains unclear. Specimen: blood. The CDR3 reads CASSDRAGAFF. The CDR3 bases are TGTGCCAGCAGTGACCGGGCCGGAGCTTTCTTT.